The rows below give T cell receptor beta chains drawn from one sample of a study of blood T cell repertoires in COVID-19. Profiling relied on immunoSEQ multiplex PCR, and the TCRdb table lists in-frame clones only, not all of them. The profile shows fewer than 350,000 clones, 85% of them singletons. The source material was PBMCs or T cells enriched from blood (not recorded which). All receptors come from a woman aged 45-65 years who had recovered from COVID-19. The CDR3 runs from the conserved cysteine through the conserved F or W. Each record gives: clone size, V gene, J gene, CDR3 protein. Some rows have no size entry. The others give once, few or many, or a class for an expanded clone.

size: -
V: TRBV2
J: TRBJ2-3
CDR3: CATYSETQYF

size: -
V: TRBV9
J: TRBJ2-3
CDR3: CASSVAGGGDTQYF

size: -
V: TRBV11-2
J: TRBJ1-1
CDR3: CASSLEFGRKNTEAFF

size: -
V: TRBV28
J: TRBJ1-2
CDR3: CASSLLSHTGGFGYTF

size: few
V: TRBV29-1
J: TRBJ1-2
CDR3: CSVGDSIQTNYGYTF

size: once
V: TRBV7-2
J: TRBJ2-1
CDR3: CASSLAPTSGGGHNEQFF

size: -
V: TRBV19
J: TRBJ1-4
CDR3: CASSWPDPEKLFF

size: once
V: TRBV7-6
J: TRBJ1-6
CDR3: CASSLYRPGDSPLHF

size: few
V: TRBV3-1/TRBV3-2
J: TRBJ1-1
CDR3: CASSQKGEGAEAFF

size: few
V: TRBV5-4
J: TRBJ2-2
CDR3: CASSLGLAMNTGELFF

size: few
V: TRBV6-4
J: TRBJ1-2
CDR3: CASSGTGDYGYTF

size: -
V: TRBV10-1
J: TRBJ2-1
CDR3: CASSESGRAEQFF

size: -
V: TRBV19
J: TRBJ2-5
CDR3: CASSIGGSGETQYF

size: -
V: TRBV28
J: TRBJ2-2
CDR3: CASSRTGGFGELFF

size: -
V: TRBV7-2
J: TRBJ2-7
CDR3: CASSLDLLGVVQYF

size: once
V: TRBV5-1
J: TRBJ2-1
CDR3: CASSLGLAGGNEQFF

size: -
V: TRBV27
J: TRBJ1-6
CDR3: CASRDREYSPLHF

size: -
V: TRBV11-2
J: TRBJ2-5
CDR3: CASSLGQRTQETQYF

size: few
V: TRBV4-1
J: TRBJ1-2
CDR3: CASSQADRGYGYTF

size: few
V: TRBV29-1
J: TRBJ1-5
CDR3: CSVAVGSSNQPQHF

size: -
V: TRBV28
J: TRBJ1-5
CDR3: CASSRQGGTGDQPQHF

size: -
V: TRBV6-5
J: TRBJ2-2
CDR3: CASSYSNRGTGELFF

size: -
V: TRBV25-1
J: TRBJ1-2
CDR3: CASSERTPGGGYTF

size: -
V: TRBV15
J: TRBJ1-2
CDR3: CATSRDMSSRAYGYTF

size: -
V: TRBV5-4
J: TRBJ1-2
CDR3: CASSLDSYGYTF

size: -
V: TRBV5-1
J: TRBJ1-1
CDR3: CASSVSGVTEAFF

size: -
V: TRBV5-4
J: TRBJ2-7
CDR3: CASTTSRGGQGRSYEQYF

size: -
V: TRBV5-1
J: TRBJ2-5
CDR3: CASSSPSGAQETQYF

size: -
V: TRBV5-1
J: TRBJ2-1
CDR3: CASSLKLAGENEQFF

size: -
V: TRBV24-1
J: TRBJ1-5
CDR3: CATRFTYGNQPQHF

size: -
V: TRBV5-4
J: TRBJ2-7
CDR3: CASSLEQGSYEQYF

size: -
V: TRBV3-1/TRBV3-2
J: TRBJ2-3
CDR3: CASSEPGQKADTQYF

size: -
V: TRBV3-1/TRBV3-2
J: TRBJ1-6
CDR3: CASSQETGGRSPLHF

size: -
V: TRBV30
J: TRBJ2-1
CDR3: CAWSRGGGLAGIMVF

size: -
V: TRBV11-3
J: TRBJ2-5
CDR3: CASSSHGLAGGIETQYF

size: -
V: TRBV4-2
J: TRBJ2-3
CDR3: CASSQVRLADGTDTQYF

size: -
V: TRBV19
J: TRBJ1-5
CDR3: CASSIIPGQPSNQPQHF

size: -
V: TRBV19
J: TRBJ1-2
CDR3: CASSSQGAHYGYTF

size: once
V: TRBV24-1
J: TRBJ1-5
CDR3: CATSDGAPDQPQHF

size: -
V: TRBV7-3
J: TRBJ2-3
CDR3: CASSSGIDTQYF

size: -
V: TRBV19
J: TRBJ1-2
CDR3: CASSHRGANYGYTF

size: -
V: TRBV14
J: TRBJ2-5
CDR3: CASSLGGTFQETQYF

size: -
V: TRBV28
J: TRBJ1-3
CDR3: CASSLPWTGGRTGNTIYF

size: -
V: TRBV2
J: TRBJ2-7
CDR3: CAIRDGTGFGEQYF

size: -
V: TRBV5-4
J: TRBJ1-1
CDR3: CASSGGTGVFMNTEAFF

size: -
V: TRBV28
J: TRBJ1-6
CDR3: CASSLGTGDSPLHF